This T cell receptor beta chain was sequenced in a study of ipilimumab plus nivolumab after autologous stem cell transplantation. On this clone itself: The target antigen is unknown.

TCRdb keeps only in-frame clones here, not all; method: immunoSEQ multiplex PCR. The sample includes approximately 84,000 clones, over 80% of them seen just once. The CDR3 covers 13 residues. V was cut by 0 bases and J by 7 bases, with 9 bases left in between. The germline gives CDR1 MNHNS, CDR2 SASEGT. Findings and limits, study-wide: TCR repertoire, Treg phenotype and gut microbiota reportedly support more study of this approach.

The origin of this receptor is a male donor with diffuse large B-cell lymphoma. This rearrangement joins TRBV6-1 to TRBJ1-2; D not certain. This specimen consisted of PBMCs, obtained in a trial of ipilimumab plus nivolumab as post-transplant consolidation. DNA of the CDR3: TGTGCCAGCAGTGAAGCGTCAAATCTTGGCTACACCTTC. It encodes CASSEASNLGYTF.